This T cell receptor (beta chain) was sequenced during a study of human T cells and chemical hapten exposure. Study outcomes and limitations: Every donor had alopecia, and their immune response may therefore differ from healthy people's. Expanded TCRs formed significantly more large CDR3 similarity clusters than controls.

The library gave individual cDNA molecules unique molecular identifiers. Via MiXCR, TCRdb re-called the RACE reads, giving one row per CDR3 protein. The sample has around 120,000 distinct CDR3 sequences; roughly 13% are singletons. With respect to this clonotype: Its antigen is unknown.

The time point is: patch test 1, 2 weeks after DPC sensitization. Indicated treatment: therapeutic diphenylcyclopropenone sensitization with weekly scalp DPC. The receptor was isolated from a man aged 18 to 35 with alopecia areata. Some clones in this sample may be carry-over from other donors' samples. The specimen was whole blood, collected in connection with sensitization to the hapten diphenylcyclopropenone (DPC).

For the CDR3, the DNA is TGTGCCAGCAGCCCATACAGGGTCGGTAATGGCTACACCTTC. Its protein is CASSPYRVGNGYTF. V gene TRBV7-2 combines with J gene TRBJ1-2, with D maybe TRBD1 (6 bases). V shed 5 bases and J shed 6 bases, with 16 bases lying between them. The CDR3 has 14 residues. From germline, CDR1 is SGHTA and CDR2 FQGNSA.